These 24 T cell receptor beta chains were all obtained from the same sample, sequenced in a study of T cells in Graves' hyperthyroidism and ophthalmopathy. Amplification yielded TCR beta CDR3 regions, with RNA transcripts as the source. An initial round of RT-PCR targeting the TCR CDR3 relied on the HTBI primer set. TCRdb ran MiXCR on the multiplex PCR reads and lists one entry per CDR3 protein. The table shows a few hundred thousand distinct CDR3 sequences, with approximately 14% occurring only once. The sequenced material came from blood. The receptors were sampled from a woman between 25 and 40 years old with Graves' hyperthyroidism.

This clonotype was detected ten times or more. The junction departs from the called germline gene at one end, perhaps through a read error. J is TRBJ2-7 and V is TRBV6-5; D gene ambiguous. The CDR3 sequence is 16 residues long. CDR1 is MNHEY and CDR2 is SVGAGI in the germline V gene. The CDR3 bases are TGTGCCAGCAGTTACGGGGTTGGGCCGACTCCCCACGAACAGTACTTC. This sequence encodes CASSYGVGPTPHEQYF.

J is TRBJ2-5 and V is TRBV20-1; no clear D gene. The CDR3 totals 13 residues. Germline V lookup: CDR1 DFQATT, CDR2 SNEGSKA (reference sequence). CDR3 region: CSESSLYQETQYF. CDR3 sequence (DNA): TGCAGCGAGAGTAGTTTATACCAAGAGACCCAGTACTTC.

This clonotype has only a few counts. The chain joins TRBV19 to TRBJ1-4; 8 positions match TRBD1. CDR1 is LNHDA and CDR2 is SQIVND in the germline V gene (reference sequence). With 5 bases clipped from V and 7 bases from J, the junction kept 12 bases outside the gene matches. CDR3 length equals 16 residues. The DNA for the CDR3 is TGTGCCAGTAGTCCCCGACAGGGACAGGTTGTTGAAAAACTGTTTTTT. It specifies CASSPRQGQVVEKLFF.

The chain employs TRBV7-9 and TRBJ1-1; D remains ambiguous. This CDR3 is 12 amino acids long. Between the trimmed V and J ends, which lost 8 bases and 1 base, there was a span of 8 bases. From germline, CDR1 is SEHNR and CDR2 FQNEAQ (reference sequence). The chain's CDR3 is CASVRWNTEAFF. DNA for the CDR3: TGTGCCAGCGTCAGGTGGAACACTGAAGCTTTCTTT.

This clonotype was picked up many times. The chain recombines TRBV2 with TRBJ2-1; no reliable D call. The germline gives CDR1 SNHLY, CDR2 FYNNEI. The CDR3 is made up of 15 amino acids. V shed 4 bases and J shed 5 bases, with 15 bases lying between them. DNA of the CDR3: TGTGCCAGCAGTGGTCGGACGGTGCTAAACAATGAGCAGTTCTTC. This codes for CASSGRTVLNNEQFF.

This clonotype was counted only a few times. The chain has TRBV6-2 or TRBV6-3 and TRBJ1-5, with 7 bases aligning to TRBD1. Looked up from germline, CDR1 is MNHEY and CDR2 is SVGEGT. This CDR3 has 14 amino acids. With V trimmed by 5 bases and J by 5 bases, 6 bases remained unmatched. The CDR3 DNA is TGTGCCAGCAGTGTTGACAGGGAGGATCAGCCCCAGCATTTT. Translating it yields CASSVDREDQPQHF.

This sequence joins TRBV4-3 and TRBJ2-7; D not certain. This CDR3 is built from 15 residues. Deletions cut 0 bases from V and 3 bases from J, with 12 bases between. CDR1 is LGHNA, CDR2 YSLEER, per germline. CDR3 nucleotides: TGCGCCAGCAGCCAAGACATGAATATGAACTACGAGCAGTACTTC. The encoded protein is CASSQDMNMNYEQYF.

This clonotype came up many times. V is TRBV27 and J is TRBJ2-5, with D unresolved. The V gene lost 0 bases and the J gene lost 1 base, with 3 bases spanning the gap. Germline V gene sequence: CDR1 MNHEY, CDR2 SMNVEV (reference sequence). The CDR3 is made up of 13 amino acids. The CDR3 spells CASSLSLQETQYF. Written as DNA, the CDR3 is TGTGCCAGCAGTTTATCTCTCCAAGAGACCCAGTACTTC.

The chain combines TRBV7-2 with TRBJ2-7; no reliable D call. Germline V gives CDR1 SGHTA, CDR2 FQGNSA. The V and J ends lost 1 base and 4 bases respectively, with 11 bases between them. The CDR3 has 14 amino acids. The CDR3 here is CASSLDPSKYEQYF. The CDR3 region has the DNA TGTGCCAGCAGCTTAGACCCGAGCAAGTACGAGCAGTACTTC. Based on the CDR3 plus reference TRBV7-2 and TRBJ2-7, the full variable domain is GAGVSQSPSNKVTEKGKDVELRCDPISGHTALYWYRQSLGQGLEFLIYFQGNSAPDKSGLPSDRFSAERTGGSVSTLTIQRTQQEDSAVYLCASSLDPSKYEQYFGPGTRLTVT.

The table lists this clonotype with many counts. This CDR3 is CASSSGLAGVLDTQYF. The DNA for the CDR3 is TGTGCCAGCAGTTCGGGACTAGCGGGAGTGCTAGATACGCAGTATTTT. The chain has TRBV27 and TRBJ2-3; 14 nucleotides line up with TRBD2. V gave up 4 bases and J gave up 5 bases; unmatched junction bases: 5. Germline assignment: CDR1 MNHEY and CDR2 SMNVEV (reference sequence). This CDR3 has 16 amino acids.

In this sample, this clonotype turned up a few times. V is TRBV19 and J is TRBJ2-7; 10 nucleotides align to TRBD2. The CDR3 contains 15 residues. CDR1 and CDR2 (germline): LNHDA, SQIVND (reference sequence). Unmatched junction bases numbered 9, after V lost 8 bases and J lost 2 bases. The DNA of the CDR3 is TGTGCCAGTTCAAAAGGACTAGCGGCCACCTACGAGCAGTACTTC. It yields the protein CASSKGLAATYEQYF.

This clonotype has more than one count but fewer than ten. The chain links TRBV25-1 to TRBJ2-3; TRBD2 might be the D (6 bases). The CDR3 contains 16 residues. Trimming shortened V by 5 bases and J by 2 bases, and 17 bases separated the two germline ends. Germline-derived CDR1 and CDR2 are MGHDK and SYGVNS. The CDR3 here is CASSPKGRGLTDTQYF. CDR3 coding DNA: TGTGCCAGCAGTCCTAAGGGACGGGGACTCACAGATACGCAGTATTTT. Looking up the rest from reference TRBV25-1 and TRBJ2-3 gives the full variable domain: EADIYQTPRYLVIGTGKKITLECSQTMGHDKMYWYQQDPGMELHLIHYSYGVNSTEKGDLSSESTVSRIRTEHFPLTLESARPSHTSQYLCASSPKGRGLTDTQYFGPGTRLTVL.

This clonotype was counted at least ten times. The chain carries TRBV24-1 and TRBJ2-1; TRBD2 agrees at 11 bases. The V gene end was trimmed by 3 bases and the J gene end by 8 bases; junction bases not matched to a gene: 8. CDR1 and CDR2 (germline): KGHDR, SFDVKD. CDR3 length: 16 residues. The CDR3 here is CATSDRSGRALDEQFF. CDR3 coding DNA: TGTGCCACCAGTGATCGTAGCGGGAGGGCCTTGGATGAGCAGTTCTTC.

This clonotype was found a few times. This chain links TRBV30 with TRBJ1-5, with a possible D match to TRBD1 (6 bases). This CDR3 is 13 amino acids long. The germline V and J ends were trimmed by 5 bases and 4 bases, with 12 bases remaining between them. The germline CDR1 and CDR2 sequences are GTSNPN and SVGIG (reference sequence). Written as DNA, the CDR3 is TGTGCCTGGGCTACAGGGTCTAATCAGCCCCAGCATTTT. Its translation is CAWATGSNQPQHF.

This clonotype was recorded at least ten times. V usage is TRBV5-4 and J usage is TRBJ2-2; D unresolved. The CDR3 runs 14 residues. The germline V gene has CDR1 SGHNT and CDR2 YYREEE (reference sequence). The ends were cut back, 0 bases at V and 5 bases at J, with 8 bases in the middle. DNA of the CDR3: TGTGCCAGCAGCTTGGAACCCACTACCGGGGAGCTGTTTTTT. It encodes CASSLEPTTGELFF.

This clonotype has at least ten counts. The V gene is TRBV7-9, the J gene TRBJ2-7; 11 bases match TRBD1. There are 15 residues in the CDR3. Germline assignment: CDR1 SEHNR and CDR2 FQNEAQ (reference sequence). The ends lost 5 bases at V and 3 bases at J; junction bases unmatched: 6. The CDR3, as DNA: TGTGCCAGCAGCATCGGACAGGGGGCTGTCTACGAGCAGTACTTC. This gives the protein CASSIGQGAVYEQYF.

Regarding this clonotype: A read error may be the cause here, since a much bigger clone is one base away. The V call is TRBV20-1, the J call TRBJ2-7; TRBD2 matches 7 bases. The germline CDR1 and CDR2 sequences are DFQATT and SNEGSKA (reference sequence). This CDR3 comprises 15 residues. This chain's CDR3 is CRANGLGGGSYEQYF. CDR3 coding DNA: TGCCGTGCAAACGGACTAGGCGGAGGAAGCTACGAGCAGTACTTC.

This clonotype was seen many times. V and J are TRBV30 and TRBJ2-3; 9 nucleotides match TRBD2. The length of the CDR3 is 14 residues. Germline CDR1 and CDR2: GTSNPN and SVGIG (reference sequence). J lost 2 bases, V lost 8 bases, and 8 bases had no gene match. CDR3 sequence (DNA): TGTGCCGGTACTAGCGGGTTTGACACAGATACGCAGTATTTT. Protein: CAGTSGFDTDTQYF.

This clonotype was counted ten times or more. This sequence joins TRBV27 and TRBJ2-1; D is ambiguous. Germline CDR1 reads MNHEY; CDR2 reads SMNVEV (reference sequence). This CDR3 contains 14 residues. Trimming shortened V by 4 bases and J by 5 bases, and 12 bases separated the two germline ends. CDR3: CASSSDPRDNEQFF. Written as DNA, the CDR3 is TGTGCCAGCAGTTCGGACCCCCGGGACAATGAGCAGTTCTTC.

This clonotype showed up many times. The CDR3 loop is CASSSTLEVAGVADTQYF. The DNA of the CDR3 is TGTGCCAGCAGTTCAACTCTAGAGGTAGCGGGAGTCGCAGATACGCAGTATTTT. The chain uses TRBV28 and TRBJ2-3; TRBD2 aligns across 9 bases. Per the germline V gene, CDR1 is MDHEN and CDR2 is SYDVKM. CDR3 length: 18 amino acids. V trimming: 4 bases; J trimming: 4 bases; junction bases outside the gene matches: 15.

This clonotype was seen repeatedly, ten times or more. The chain employs TRBV11-2 and TRBJ2-7; TRBD1 matches 10 bases. With V trimmed by 6 bases and J by 9 bases, 14 bases remained unmatched. The germline gives CDR1 SGHAT, CDR2 FQNNGV. The CDR3 loop spans 15 amino acids. The chain's CDR3 is CASRSPGQGISGQYF. In DNA, the CDR3 is TGTGCCAGCAGATCACCGGGACAGGGGATTAGCGGGCAGTACTTC.

DNA of the CDR3: TGCAGTGCCCCAGGGTCGGGCACTGAAGCTTTCTTT. Translating gives CSAPGSGTEAFF. The chain links TRBV20-1 to TRBJ1-1, with D perhaps TRBD1 (5 bases). The CDR3 has 12 residues. The germline gives CDR1 DFQATT, CDR2 SNEGSKA (reference sequence). V shed 6 bases and J shed 4 bases, with 12 bases lying between them.

V and J are TRBV29-1 and TRBJ2-2; 7 nucleotides agree with TRBD1. The CDR3 is made up of 16 amino acids. The junction had 10 bases not matched to a gene; V was cut back by 5 bases and J by 1 base. Germline V gene lookup returns CDR1 SQVTM and CDR2 ANQGSEA. The CDR3 bases are TGCAGCGTTCTCCCTGGGCACAGGGGGAACACCGGGGAGCTGTTTTTT. Its protein product is CSVLPGHRGNTGELFF.

This clonotype was counted only a few times. J is TRBJ2-1 and V is TRBV5-4; D tentatively reads TRBD1 or TRBD2 (5 bases each). V was shortened by 2 bases and J by 5 bases, with 8 bases between the two germline ends. Germline assignment: CDR1 SGHNT and CDR2 YYREEE (reference sequence). The CDR3 spans 13 residues. This chain's CDR3 is CASSFGTNNEQFF. The CDR3 DNA is TGTGCCAGCAGCTTCGGGACCAACAATGAGCAGTTCTTC. Supplemented by reference TRBV5-4 and TRBJ2-1, the full variable domain reads ETGVTQSPTHLIKTRGQQVTLRCSSQSGHNTVSWYQQALGQGPQFIFQYYREEENGRGNFPPRFSGLQFPNYSSELNVNALELDDSALYLCASSFGTNNEQFFGPGTRLTVL.